The present T cell receptor beta chain was sequenced within a study of spatial heterogeneity in lung cancer. Regarding the study as a whole: Nonsynonymous mutations, ubiquitous and regional, were tracked respectively by counts of ubiquitous and regional expanded TCRs. Counts of expanded intratumoral alpha and beta TCRs tracked tumor mutation counts.

Sample time point: sample taken at primary tumor resection. The donor group consisted of over 60 patients who had untreated, early-stage non-small cell lung cancer. Extraction of whole RNA from tumor, nontumor lung or frozen PBMC preceded unsorted sequencing. Unique molecular identifiers, one per molecule, were present on every TCR cDNA molecule. TCRdb recomputed calls from the 5' RACE reads with MiXCR, one row per CDR3 protein. The data show about 1,500 distinct CDR3 sequences, less than 8.5% seen once. The CDR3 consists of 17 residues. Germline loops: CDR1 MDHEN, CDR2 SYDVKM. V dropped 4 bases and J dropped 7; count of bases not matched to a gene: 19. This clonotype has at least ten counts. No antigen is known for it.

This receptor was obtained from a female donor with early-stage non-small cell lung cancer. The chain is built from TRBV28 and TRBJ2-7; 7 bases are shared with TRBD1. The sample consisted of lung tumor tissue, taken at surgery. The CDR3 spells CASSSPAGTEGVVEQYF. CDR3 nucleotide sequence: TGTGCCAGCAGTTCACCCGCCGGGACAGAGGGGGTTGTGGAGCAGTACTTC.